The 3 T cell receptor beta chains listed next were all sequenced from one sample in a study of OX40 agonist ivuxolimab in advanced cancers. The assay was immunoSEQ multiplex PCR, and TCRdb's table has in-frame clones only and misses some. The profile shows some 70,000 clones, 86% of them singletons. The sequencing used CD4+ or CD8+ T cells sorted from blood, collected in a trial of the OX40 agonist ivuxolimab. Receptors were obtained from an adult with an advanced solid tumor such as melanoma, head and neck, liver or kidney cancer.

The genes are TRBV7-9 and TRBJ1-2; a weak D match, TRBD1 (6 bases). V shed 5 bases and J shed 4 bases, with 17 bases lying between them. The germline V gene encodes CDR1 SEHNR and CDR2 FQNEAQ (reference sequence). This CDR3 is built from 15 residues. This CDR3 reads CASSPPAGAGYGYTF. As DNA, the CDR3 is TGTGCCAGCAGCCCCCCGGCGGGGGCCGGCTATGGCTACACCTTC.

In this sample, this clone turned up once. V and J are TRBV7-9 and TRBJ2-3; TRBD1 matches at 11 bases. Germline V gene sequence: CDR1 SEHNR, CDR2 FQNEAQ (reference sequence). Trimming at V came to 3 bases and at J to 6 bases, leaving 8 bases not matched to a gene. CDR3 length: 16 amino acids. The CDR3 protein is CASSFSRGQGEDTQYF. CDR3 coding DNA: TGTGCCAGCAGCTTTTCCCGGGGACAGGGGGAGGATACGCAGTATTTT.

The chain links TRBV30 to TRBJ1-5; D not certain. In germline, CDR1 is GTSNPN, CDR2 SVGIG (reference sequence). The CDR3 totals 12 residues. V was cut by 5 bases and J by 6 bases, with 11 bases left in between. The chain's CDR3 is CAWGRFGQPQHF. CDR3 bases: TGTGCCTGGGGTCGGTTCGGTCAGCCCCAGCATTTT.